This entry lists 14 T cell receptor beta chains sequenced from one sample in a study of T cells after yellow fever vaccination. In TCRdb, the 5' RACE reads were re-called with MiXCR into one record per CDR3 protein. Among 60,000 or so distinct CDR3 sequences listed, around 6.9% were seen once. This specimen was CD8+ T cells sorted from PBMCs, taken on the day of the first yellow fever vaccination. All receptors derive from a man aged 18 to 35 who received the YFV17D yellow fever vaccine.

This clonotype was seen ten or more times. The chain carries TRBV10-2 and TRBJ1-1; D not certain. The V gene lost 8 bases and the J gene lost 0 bases, with 13 bases spanning the gap. Germline lookup yields CDR1 WSHSY and CDR2 SAAADI. CDR3 length equals 14 residues. CDR3 bases: TGCGCCAGCTCTTCGGAGACCTTGAACACTGAAGCTTTCTTT. Amino acid sequence: CASSSETLNTEAFF.

This clonotype was seen a few times. The chain uses TRBV12-5 and TRBJ2-1; 8 nucleotides match TRBD2. After removal of 1 base from V and 9 bases from J, the junction contained 14 bases not matched to a gene. Germline-derived CDR1 and CDR2 are LGHNT and FRNRAP. The length of the CDR3 is 17 residues. CDR3 residues: CASGLATAGARPLEQFF. The DNA for the CDR3 is TGTGCTAGTGGTTTGGCGACAGCGGGGGCCCGGCCCCTTGAGCAGTTCTTC.

The chain links TRBV2 to TRBJ2-7; D is unresolved. V dropped 0 bases and J dropped 10 bases, with 13 bases sitting between them. This CDR3 has 13 amino acids. CDR1 and CDR2 (germline): SNHLY, FYNNEI. The chain's CDR3 is CASSEAGSWEQYF. The CDR3 nucleotides read TGTGCCAGCAGTGAAGCGGGGTCATGGGAACAGTACTTC.

The sample holds many counts of this clonotype. The chain links TRBV7-2 to TRBJ1-1, with 11 bases matching TRBD1. The V gene's germline CDR1 is SGHTA and CDR2 FQGNSA. Trimming cost V 3 bases and J 11 bases; bases outside gene matches: 11. The CDR3 extends over 15 amino acids. In nucleotides, the CDR3 is TGTGCCAGCAGCTTCCGGGACAGGGGGGATAGGCCGGCTTTCTTT. This encodes CASSFRDRGDRPAFF.

This clonotype was seen more than once but under ten times. J is TRBJ2-3 and V is TRBV9, with D unclear. V was shortened by 3 bases and J by 10 bases, with 12 bases between the two germline ends. The CDR3 length is 12 residues. Germline V CDR1 and CDR2: SGDLS, YYNGEE. The CDR3 sequence: CASSGEEVAQYF. Here the CDR3 DNA reads TGTGCCAGCAGCGGAGAAGAGGTGGCGCAGTATTTT.

There are many counts of this clonotype. The V and J genes are TRBV9 and TRBJ1-1; D remains ambiguous. The CDR3 spans 13 residues. Germline V gene lookup returns CDR1 SGDLS and CDR2 YYNGEE. Trimming stripped 6 bases from V and 1 base from J, with 10 bases between. The CDR3 DNA reads as TGTGCCAGCAACGCCTGGGGGAACACTGAAGCTTTCTTT. Its protein is CASNAWGNTEAFF.

This clonotype has just a few counts. The chain has TRBV14 and TRBJ1-2; maybe TRBD1 (6 bases). V dropped 0 bases and J dropped 5 bases, with 13 bases sitting between them. Germline values: CDR1 SGHDN, CDR2 FVKESK. This CDR3 is built from 15 residues. The CDR3 protein is CASSQDSRGRYGYTF. CDR3 nucleotide sequence: TGTGCCAGCAGCCAAGATAGCAGGGGACGGTATGGCTACACCTTC.

This clonotype has a count of ten or more. The CDR3 DNA sequence: TGTGCCAGCAGCTTGAAGATAGGGGTCGGGAACACCGGGGAGCTGTTTTTT. It yields the protein CASSLKIGVGNTGELFF. The J gene is TRBJ2-2, the V gene TRBV5-8, with D maybe TRBD1 (5 bases). V lost 1 base, J lost 1 base, and 14 bases lay in between. Per germline, CDR1 SGHTS and CDR2 YDEGEE. CDR3 length: 17 residues.

V is TRBV20-1 and J is TRBJ2-1; D gene ambiguous. Germline loops: CDR1 DFQATT, CDR2 SNEGSKA (reference sequence). The CDR3 has 11 amino acids. V was pared by 5 bases and J by 8 bases, with 10 bases between. The CDR3 loop is CSAETVDEQFF. As DNA, the CDR3 is TGCAGTGCTGAGACGGTTGATGAGCAGTTCTTC.

This CDR3 is CASSFVGHHSGANVLTF. The CDR3 DNA follows: TGTGCCAGCAGTTTTGTCGGACACCACTCTGGGGCCAACGTCCTGACTTTC. The gene calls are TRBV27 and TRBJ2-6, with D maybe TRBD1 (5 bases). V was clipped by 3 bases and J by 0 bases, with 12 bases between them. There are 17 residues in the CDR3. Germline V gives CDR1 MNHEY, CDR2 SMNVEV (reference sequence).

This chain connects TRBV27 to TRBJ2-5; weak D call: TRBD2 (6 bases). V gave up 1 base and J gave up 5 bases, with 11 bases separating them. The CDR3 is 14 amino acids. The germline gives CDR1 MNHEY, CDR2 SMNVEV (reference sequence). CDR3 region: CASSLLGGLETQYF. DNA for the CDR3: TGTGCCAGCAGTTTATTAGGAGGGCTCGAGACCCAGTACTTC.

V and J are TRBV7-8 and TRBJ2-7; D ambiguous. The V and J ends lost 1 base and 3 bases respectively, with 7 bases between them. Germline values: CDR1 SGHVS, CDR2 FQNEAQ. The CDR3 sequence is 13 residues long. The CDR3 DNA sequence: TGTGCCAGCAGCTTAGTCGGGTTCTACGAGCAGTACTTC. As protein: CASSLVGFYEQYF.

V is TRBV5-6 and J is TRBJ2-5; 9 bases match TRBD1. This CDR3 is 15 amino acids long. Losses at the gene ends were 2 bases for V and 2 bases for J; bases not matched to a gene: 4. Looked up from germline, CDR1 is SGHDT and CDR2 is YYEEEE. The CDR3 reads CASSFGTGRQETQYF. CDR3 bases: TGTGCCAGCAGCTTCGGGACAGGGCGGCAAGAGACCCAGTACTTC.

This sequence joins TRBV19 and TRBJ2-1, with D unresolved. The CDR3 extends over 13 amino acids. Deletions cut 5 bases from V and 4 bases from J, with 9 bases between. The V gene's germline CDR1 is LNHDA and CDR2 SQIVND (reference sequence). CDR3 region: CASSFGLYNEQFF. The DNA for the CDR3 is TGTGCCAGTAGTTTCGGATTATACAATGAGCAGTTCTTC.